The entry that follows covers one T cell receptor (beta chain) sequence. CDR1 is MRHNA, CDR2 SNTAGT, per germline. Trimming stripped 8 bases from V and 4 bases from J, with 19 bases between. The CDR3 contains 15 residues. This sample is drawn from a study of T cells in Graves' hyperthyroidism and ophthalmopathy. RNA transcripts served as the template for amplifying TCR beta CDR3 regions. TCR CDR3 underwent first-round RT-PCR with the HTBI primer set. Using its own MiXCR run on the multiplex PCR reads, TCRdb lists one record per CDR3 protein. The sample lists roughly 600,000 distinct CDR3 sequences; more than 14% were seen once.

The sequence derives from a woman aged 50 to 60 with Graves' ophthalmopathy. Sequenced material: blood. The genes are TRBV6-4 and TRBJ2-3, with a weak D call TRBD2 (6 bases). The CDR3 DNA reads TGTGCCAGCGGTTCTAGCGAGGCCCGAGCAGATACGCAGTATTTT. Its protein product is CASGSSEARADTQYF.